The 9 T cell receptor beta chains below come from one sample, sequenced in a study of T cell responses to AZD1222 COVID-19 vaccine. The method was immunoSEQ multiplex PCR; TCRdb's version includes in-frame clones alone and lacks a portion of them. This table holds 150,000 to 180,000 clones, 86% found once. Material: peripheral blood, obtained on day 0 of MenACWY control vaccination. All receptors come from an adult in good health.

This chain connects TRBV9 to TRBJ2-2; 7 bases fit TRBD1. The CDR3 has 15 amino acids. Germline-derived CDR1 and CDR2 are SGDLS and YYNGEE. The trim removed 5 bases at V and 3 bases at J, leaving 7 bases unmatched. In nucleotides, the CDR3 is TGTGCCAGCAGTCCCGCGACAGGGTACACCGGGGAGCTGTTTTTT. Protein product: CASSPATGYTGELFF.

V is TRBV3-1 (or the pseudogene TRBV3-2) and J is TRBJ1-1; D is unclear. Germline V gene data show CDR1 as LGHDT and CDR2 as YNNKEL (reference sequence). Trimming shortened V by 5 bases and J by 6 bases, and 13 bases separated the two germline ends. This CDR3 region has 13 residues. CDR3 loop: CASSADIASEAFF. The CDR3 coding sequence is TGTGCCAGCAGCGCCGACATCGCCTCTGAAGCTTTCTTT.

The rearrangement uses TRBV4-1 and TRBJ2-2; no reliable D call. V lost 4 bases and J 1 base, leaving 1 base between the germline ends. The CDR3 is made up of 12 amino acids. The germline gives CDR1 MGHRA, CDR2 YSYEKL. The CDR3 nucleotides are TGCGCCAGCAGCCGGAACACCGGGGAGCTGTTTTTT. Its translation: CASSRNTGELFF.

The CDR3 DNA reads TGCGCCAGCAGGCCGGGCAGGGGGGGAGCAGATACGCAGTATTTT. Its protein product is CASRPGRGGADTQYF. The gene calls are TRBV10-2 and TRBJ2-3; D possibly uses TRBD1 or TRBD2 (7 bases each). The CDR3 consists of 15 residues. The V gene lost 6 bases and the J gene lost 4 bases, with 17 bases spanning the gap. CDR1 and CDR2 (germline): WSHSY, SAAADI.

The sample holds one count of this clone. This chain joins TRBV24-1 and TRBJ1-2, with D tentatively TRBD1 (6 bases). Between the trimmed V and J ends, which lost 3 bases and 4 bases, there was a span of 8 bases. The germline V gene encodes CDR1 KGHDR and CDR2 SFDVKD. The CDR3 totals 13 residues. The DNA of the CDR3 is TGTGCCACCAGTGATAAGGGGGTCTATGGCTACACCTTC. This translates into CATSDKGVYGYTF.

The rearrangement links TRBV27 to TRBJ2-1, with a tentative D call TRBD2 (6 bases). The CDR3 has 15 amino acids. The V end was cut by 5 bases, the J end by 4 bases, with 15 bases between. In germline, CDR1 is MNHEY, CDR2 SMNVEV (reference sequence). CDR3 DNA: TGTGCCAGCAGTCCCGGGGCTAGCGCTTACAATGAGCAGTTCTTC. Its protein is CASSPGASAYNEQFF.

V is TRBV27 and J is TRBJ2-2; tentative D call: TRBD2 (6 bases). The length of the CDR3 is 16 residues. The ends were cut back, 6 bases at V and 6 bases at J, with 20 bases in the middle. From germline, CDR1 is MNHEY and CDR2 SMNVEV (reference sequence). CDR3 residues: CASSLLQFGRPGELFF. The CDR3 DNA sequence: TGTGCCAGCAGCCTACTACAATTCGGGAGACCCGGGGAGCTGTTTTTT.

The CDR3 loop reads CASSLRLARIYSPLHF. CDR3 DNA: TGTGCCAGCAGTTTACGGTTGGCCAGAATCTATTCACCCCTCCACTTT. V and J are TRBV27 and TRBJ1-6, with D uncertain. Germline CDR1 MNHEY, CDR2 SMNVEV (reference sequence). V lost 2 bases, J lost 8 bases, and 16 bases lay in between. The CDR3 spans 16 residues.

The rearrangement uses TRBV2 and TRBJ2-3; 9 nucleotides match TRBD2. The junction had 7 bases not matched to a gene; V was cut back by 8 bases and J by 4 bases. Germline CDR1 reads SNHLY; CDR2 reads FYNNEI. The CDR3 loop spans 14 amino acids. The CDR3 region is CASGRGGRADTQYF. CDR3 nucleotides: TGTGCCAGCGGGCGGGGGGGCCGCGCAGATACGCAGTATTTT.